A single sample gave rise to the 10 T cell receptor beta chains below, sequenced in a study of blood T cell repertoires in COVID-19. Assay used: immunoSEQ multiplex PCR; TCRdb lists only in-frame clones, some missing. This sample carries some 290,000 clones, approximately 89% of them seen once, and the ten largest clones take approximately 10%. The material sequenced was peripheral blood. The receptor source for this set is a woman under 40 with COVID-19, enrolled during active disease.

This chain uses TRBV15 with TRBJ2-1; 10 bases fit TRBD2. J was trimmed by 5 bases and V by 5 bases; bases with no gene match: 6. Germline lookup yields CDR1 LNHNV and CDR2 YYDKDF (reference sequence). This CDR3 has 15 amino acids. The CDR3 loop reads CATSGSGGANNEQFF. The CDR3 coding sequence is TGTGCCACCAGCGGGAGCGGGGGGGCTAACAATGAGCAGTTCTTC.

V usage is TRBV5-1 and J usage is TRBJ2-7; 10 nucleotides agree with TRBD1. The junction had 7 bases not matched to a gene; V was cut back by 5 bases and J by 5 bases. The length of the CDR3 is 14 residues. Germline V gene lookup returns CDR1 SGHRS and CDR2 YFSETQ. The CDR3 DNA reads as TGCGCCAGCAGACGGGGGACAGGGGTCGACGAGCAGTACTTC. It encodes CASRRGTGVDEQYF.

This clone was observed once. The chain combines TRBV18 with TRBJ1-2, with no clear D. The CDR3 extends over 15 amino acids. CDR1 KGHSH and CDR2 LQKENI come from the germline V gene. The germline V and J ends were trimmed by 3 bases and 8 bases, with 19 bases remaining between them. The CDR3 loop is CASSPWAEVAYGYTF. Written as DNA, the CDR3 is TGTGCCAGCTCACCTTGGGCAGAAGTCGCGTACGGCTACACCTTC.

This chain connects TRBV21-1 to TRBJ2-1; TRBD2 was called by the table and not checked on the DNA. TRBV21-1 is listed as a pseudogene. CDR3 length equals 14 residues. Written as DNA, the CDR3 is TGTGCCAGCAGCACGCGGGGGCAAGGGAATGAGCAGTTCTTC. Amino acid sequence: CASSTRGQGNEQFF.

The CDR3 sequence: CASARYPNTGELFF. In DNA form, the CDR3 reads TGCGCCAGCGCGAGATACCCGAACACCGGGGAGCTGTTTTTT. The chain combines TRBV4-1 with TRBJ2-2; D remains unclear. Between the trimmed V and J ends, which lost 8 bases and 0 bases, there was a span of 10 bases. Germline assignment: CDR1 MGHRA and CDR2 YSYEKL. The CDR3 has 14 amino acids.

The rearrangement uses TRBV5-4 and TRBJ2-1, with TRBD2 matching over 7 bases. V lost 5 bases and J lost 5; bases outside the gene matches: 4. Germline CDR1 is SGHNT and CDR2 is YYREEE (reference sequence). This CDR3 region has 13 residues. The CDR3, as DNA: TGTGCCAGCAGAGCGGGGTACAACAATGAGCAGTTCTTC. It is translated as CASRAGYNNEQFF.

The chain uses TRBV6-4 and TRBJ1-6; D uncertain. The V end lost 8 bases, the J end lost 11 bases, and 10 bases lay between the germline ends. This CDR3 has 11 amino acids. Germline loops: CDR1 MRHNA, CDR2 SNTAGT. This chain's CDR3 is CASSPFPPLHF. The DNA of the CDR3 is TGTGCCAGCTCTCCTTTTCCACCCCTCCACTTT.

This clone was counted a single time. The chain has TRBV30 and TRBJ1-3; D might be TRBD1 (5 bases). Germline CDR1 and CDR2: GTSNPN and SVGIG (reference sequence). V was cut by 4 bases and J by 4 bases, with 14 bases left in between. The length of the CDR3 is 14 residues. For the CDR3, the DNA is TGTGCCTGGACCGAGGCAGGGCTAGGAAACACCATATATTTT. This gives the protein CAWTEAGLGNTIYF.

The table lists this clone with a few counts. The rearrangement uses TRBV20-1 and TRBJ2-3, with TRBD2 identical over 10 bases. Trimming at V came to 3 bases and at J to 2 bases, leaving 8 bases not matched to a gene. CDR1 is DFQATT, CDR2 SNEGSKA, per germline (reference sequence). This CDR3 is built from 16 residues. CDR3 sequence reads: CSASPLAGAPTDTQYF. In DNA form, the CDR3 reads TGCAGTGCTAGTCCTCTAGCGGGGGCACCCACAGATACGCAGTATTTT.

In DNA form, the CDR3 reads TGTGCCAGCAGCTCCAACGGGGGGGTAAGGGATGAGCAGTTCTTC. It specifies CASSSNGGVRDEQFF. The chain combines TRBV7-9 with TRBJ2-1; TRBD2 agrees at 8 bases. The length of the CDR3 is 15 residues. Per germline, CDR1 SEHNR and CDR2 FQNEAQ (reference sequence). The J segment lost 8 bases and the V segment lost 4 bases, leaving 10 bases of the junction unmatched.